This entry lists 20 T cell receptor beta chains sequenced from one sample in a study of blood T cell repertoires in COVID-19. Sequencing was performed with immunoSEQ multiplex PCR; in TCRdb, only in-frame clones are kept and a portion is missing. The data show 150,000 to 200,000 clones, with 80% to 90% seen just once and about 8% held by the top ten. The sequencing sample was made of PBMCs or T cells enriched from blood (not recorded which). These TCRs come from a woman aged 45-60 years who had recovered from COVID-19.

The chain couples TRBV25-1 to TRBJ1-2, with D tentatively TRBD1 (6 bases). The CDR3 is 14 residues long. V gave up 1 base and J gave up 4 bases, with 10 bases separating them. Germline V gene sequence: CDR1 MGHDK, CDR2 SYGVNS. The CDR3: CASSEWGGPYGYTF. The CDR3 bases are TGTGCCAGCAGTGAATGGGGGGGGCCCTATGGCTACACCTTC.

The CDR3, as DNA: TGTGCCAGCAGCCGTCAGGGGGGTGGCTACACCTTC. Translating it yields CASSRQGGGYTF. This rearrangement joins TRBV7-9 to TRBJ1-2; 7 bases agree with TRBD1. Trimming took 5 bases from V and 7 from J; bases not matched to a gene: 4. The CDR3 is made up of 12 amino acids. Germline CDR1 reads SEHNR; CDR2 reads FQNEAQ (reference sequence).

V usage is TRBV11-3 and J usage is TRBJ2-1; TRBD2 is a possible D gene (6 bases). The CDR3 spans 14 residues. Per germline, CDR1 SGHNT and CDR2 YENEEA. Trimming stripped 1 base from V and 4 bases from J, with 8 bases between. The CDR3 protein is CASSLGGVYNEQFF. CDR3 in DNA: TGTGCCAGCAGCTTAGGGGGGGTTTACAATGAGCAGTTCTTC.

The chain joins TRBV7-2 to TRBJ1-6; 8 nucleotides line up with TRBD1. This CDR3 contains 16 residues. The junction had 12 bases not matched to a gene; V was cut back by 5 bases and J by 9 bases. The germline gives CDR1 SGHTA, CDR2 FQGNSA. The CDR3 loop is CASSQRRGQALSPLHF. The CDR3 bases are TGTGCCAGCAGCCAAAGGCGGGGACAGGCACTTTCACCCCTCCACTTT.

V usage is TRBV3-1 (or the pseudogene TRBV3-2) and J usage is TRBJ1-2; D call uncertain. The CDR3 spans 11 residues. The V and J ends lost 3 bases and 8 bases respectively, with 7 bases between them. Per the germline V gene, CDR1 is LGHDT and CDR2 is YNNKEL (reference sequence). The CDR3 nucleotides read TGTGCCAGCAGCCAGGGCCTAGGCTACACCTTC. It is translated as CASSQGLGYTF.

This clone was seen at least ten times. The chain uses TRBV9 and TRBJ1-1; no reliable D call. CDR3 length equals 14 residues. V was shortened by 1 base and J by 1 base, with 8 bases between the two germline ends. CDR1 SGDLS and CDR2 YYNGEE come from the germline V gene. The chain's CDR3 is CASSVSVANTEAFF. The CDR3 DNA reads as TGTGCCAGCAGCGTATCCGTAGCGAACACTGAAGCTTTCTTT. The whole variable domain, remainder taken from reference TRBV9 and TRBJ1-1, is DSGVTQTPKHLITATGQRVTLRCSPRSGDLSVYWYQQSLDQGLQFLIQYYNGEERAKGNILERFSAQQFPDLHSELNLSSLELGDSALYFCASSVSVANTEAFFGQGTRLTVV.

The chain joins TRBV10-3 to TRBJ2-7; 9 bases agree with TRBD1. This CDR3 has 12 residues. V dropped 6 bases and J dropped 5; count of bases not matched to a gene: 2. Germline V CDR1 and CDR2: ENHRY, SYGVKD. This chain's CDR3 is CAIRDRGHEQYF. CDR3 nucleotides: TGTGCCATCAGGGACAGGGGTCACGAGCAGTACTTC.

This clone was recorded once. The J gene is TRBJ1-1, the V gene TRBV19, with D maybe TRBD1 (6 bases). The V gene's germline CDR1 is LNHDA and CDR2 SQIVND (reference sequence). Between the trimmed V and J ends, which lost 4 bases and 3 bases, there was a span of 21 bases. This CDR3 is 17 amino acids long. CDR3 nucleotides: TGTGCCAGTAGTAATCGGGTAAGGGGGAGTAAGGACACTGAAGCTTTCTTT. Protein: CASSNRVRGSKDTEAFF.

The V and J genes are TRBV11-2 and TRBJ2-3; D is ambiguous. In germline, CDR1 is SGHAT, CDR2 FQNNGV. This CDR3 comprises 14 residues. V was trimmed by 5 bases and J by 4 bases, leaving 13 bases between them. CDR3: CASSPSLSADTQYF. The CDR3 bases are TGTGCCAGCAGCCCCTCTTTATCCGCAGATACGCAGTATTTT. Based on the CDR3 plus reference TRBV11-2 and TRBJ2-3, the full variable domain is EAGVAQSPRYKIIEKRQSVAFWCNPISGHATLYWYQQILGQGPKLLIQFQNNGVVDDSQLPKDRFSAERLKGVDSTLKIQPAKLEDSAVYLCASSPSLSADTQYFGPGTRLTVL.

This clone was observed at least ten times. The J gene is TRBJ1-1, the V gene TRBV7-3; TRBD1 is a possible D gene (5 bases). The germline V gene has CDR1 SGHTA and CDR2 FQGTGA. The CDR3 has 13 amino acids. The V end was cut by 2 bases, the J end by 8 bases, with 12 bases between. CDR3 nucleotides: TGTGCCAGCAGCTTATTGAGGGACTCGGAAGCTTTCTTT. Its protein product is CASSLLRDSEAFF.

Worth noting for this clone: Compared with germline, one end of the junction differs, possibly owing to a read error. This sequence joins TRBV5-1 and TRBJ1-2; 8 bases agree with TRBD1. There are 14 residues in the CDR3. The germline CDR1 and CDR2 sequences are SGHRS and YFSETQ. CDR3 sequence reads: CASCLDRAAYGYTF. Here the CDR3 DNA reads TGCGCCAGCTGCTTGGACAGGGCGGCCTATGGCTACACCTTC.

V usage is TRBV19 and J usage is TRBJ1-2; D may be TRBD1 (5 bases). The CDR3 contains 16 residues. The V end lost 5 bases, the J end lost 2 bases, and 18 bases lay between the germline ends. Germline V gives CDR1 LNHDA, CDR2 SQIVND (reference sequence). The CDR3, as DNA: TGTGCCAGTAGTGTCCGGGACGGGAGCCTAAACTATGGCTACACCTTC. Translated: CASSVRDGSLNYGYTF.

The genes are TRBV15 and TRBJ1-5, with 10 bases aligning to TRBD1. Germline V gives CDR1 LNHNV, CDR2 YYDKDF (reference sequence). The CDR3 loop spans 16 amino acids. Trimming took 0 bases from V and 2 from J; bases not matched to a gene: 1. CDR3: CATSREGTGGNQPQHF. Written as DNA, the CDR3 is TGTGCCACCAGCAGAGAGGGGACAGGGGGCAATCAGCCCCAGCATTTT.

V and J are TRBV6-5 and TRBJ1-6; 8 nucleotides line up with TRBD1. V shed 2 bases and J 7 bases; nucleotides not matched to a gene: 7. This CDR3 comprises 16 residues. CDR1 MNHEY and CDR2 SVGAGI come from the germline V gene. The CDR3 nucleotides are TGTGCCAGCAGTTACCGGCAGACAGGGGAAAATTCACCCCTCCACTTT. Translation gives CASSYRQTGENSPLHF.

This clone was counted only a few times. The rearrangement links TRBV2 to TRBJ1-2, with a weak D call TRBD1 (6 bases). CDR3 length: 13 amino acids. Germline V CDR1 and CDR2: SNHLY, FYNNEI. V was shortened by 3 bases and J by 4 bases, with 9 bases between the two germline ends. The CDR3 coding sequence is TGTGCCAGCAGTGATCAGGGGCCCTATGGCTACACCTTC. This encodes CASSDQGPYGYTF. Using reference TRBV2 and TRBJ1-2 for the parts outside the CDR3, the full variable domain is EPEVTQTPSHQVTQMGQEVILRCVPISNHLYFYWYRQILGQKVEFLVSFYNNEISEKSEIFDDQFSVERPDGSNFTLKIRSTKLEDSAMYFCASSDQGPYGYTFGSGTRLTVV.

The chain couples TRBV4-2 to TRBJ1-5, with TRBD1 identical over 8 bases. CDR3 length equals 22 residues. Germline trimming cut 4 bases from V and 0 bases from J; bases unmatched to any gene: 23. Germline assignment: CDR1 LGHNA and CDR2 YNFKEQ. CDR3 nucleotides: TGTGCCAGCAGCCCAGGGGGCACTCGGCCGTCCGGGGCGGTTCATAGCAATCAGCCCCAGCATTTT. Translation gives CASSPGGTRPSGAVHSNQPQHF.

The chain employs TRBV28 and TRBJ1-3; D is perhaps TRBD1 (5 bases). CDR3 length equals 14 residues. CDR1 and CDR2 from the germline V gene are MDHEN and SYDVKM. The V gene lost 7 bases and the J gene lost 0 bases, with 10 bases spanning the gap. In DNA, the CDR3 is TGTGCCAGCACTCCAGGGTCCTCTGGAAACACCATATATTTT. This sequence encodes CASTPGSSGNTIYF.

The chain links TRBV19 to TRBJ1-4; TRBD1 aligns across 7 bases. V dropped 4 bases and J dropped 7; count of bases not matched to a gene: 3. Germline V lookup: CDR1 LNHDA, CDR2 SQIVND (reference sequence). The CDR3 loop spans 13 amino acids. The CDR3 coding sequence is TGTGCCAGTAGTAAGGGGGCTCTTGAAAAACTGTTTTTT. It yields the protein CASSKGALEKLFF.

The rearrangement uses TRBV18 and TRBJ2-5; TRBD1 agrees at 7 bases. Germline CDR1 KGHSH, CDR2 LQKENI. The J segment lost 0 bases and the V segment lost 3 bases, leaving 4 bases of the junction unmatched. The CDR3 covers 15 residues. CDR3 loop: CASSPMTGNQETQYF. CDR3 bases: TGTGCCAGCTCACCGATGACAGGGAACCAAGAGACCCAGTACTTC.

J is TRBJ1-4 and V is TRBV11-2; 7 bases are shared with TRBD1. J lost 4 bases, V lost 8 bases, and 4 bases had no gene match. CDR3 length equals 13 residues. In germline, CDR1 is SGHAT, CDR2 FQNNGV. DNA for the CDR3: TGTGCCAGCCCGACAGGGATTAATGAAAAACTGTTTTTT. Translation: CASPTGINEKLFF.